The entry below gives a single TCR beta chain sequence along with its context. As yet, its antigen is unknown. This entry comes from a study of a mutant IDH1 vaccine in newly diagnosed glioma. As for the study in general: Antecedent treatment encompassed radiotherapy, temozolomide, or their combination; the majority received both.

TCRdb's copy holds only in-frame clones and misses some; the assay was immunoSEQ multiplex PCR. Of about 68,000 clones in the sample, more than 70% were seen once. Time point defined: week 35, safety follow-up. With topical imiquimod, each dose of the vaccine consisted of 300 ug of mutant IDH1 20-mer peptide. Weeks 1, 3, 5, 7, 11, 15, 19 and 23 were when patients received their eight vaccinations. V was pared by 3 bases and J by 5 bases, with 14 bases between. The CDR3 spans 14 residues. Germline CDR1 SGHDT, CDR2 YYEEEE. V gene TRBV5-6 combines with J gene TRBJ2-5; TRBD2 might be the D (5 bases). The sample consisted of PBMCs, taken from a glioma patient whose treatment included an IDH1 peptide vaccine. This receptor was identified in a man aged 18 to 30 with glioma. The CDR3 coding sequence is TGTGCCAGCAGCTCTAGGACTGCTAGGGAGACCCAGTACTTC. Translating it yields CASSSRTARETQYF.